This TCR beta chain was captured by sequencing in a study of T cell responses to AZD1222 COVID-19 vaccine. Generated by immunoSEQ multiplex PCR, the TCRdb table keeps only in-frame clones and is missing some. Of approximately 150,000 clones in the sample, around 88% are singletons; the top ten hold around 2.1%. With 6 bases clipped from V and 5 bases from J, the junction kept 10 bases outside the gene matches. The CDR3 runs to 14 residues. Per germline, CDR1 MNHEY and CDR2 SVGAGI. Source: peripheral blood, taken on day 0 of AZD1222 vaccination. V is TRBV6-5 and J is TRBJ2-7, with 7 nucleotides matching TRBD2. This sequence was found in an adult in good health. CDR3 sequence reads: CASSPYPGRDEQYF. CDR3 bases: TGTGCCAGCAGCCCCTACCCGGGGAGGGACGAGCAGTACTTC.